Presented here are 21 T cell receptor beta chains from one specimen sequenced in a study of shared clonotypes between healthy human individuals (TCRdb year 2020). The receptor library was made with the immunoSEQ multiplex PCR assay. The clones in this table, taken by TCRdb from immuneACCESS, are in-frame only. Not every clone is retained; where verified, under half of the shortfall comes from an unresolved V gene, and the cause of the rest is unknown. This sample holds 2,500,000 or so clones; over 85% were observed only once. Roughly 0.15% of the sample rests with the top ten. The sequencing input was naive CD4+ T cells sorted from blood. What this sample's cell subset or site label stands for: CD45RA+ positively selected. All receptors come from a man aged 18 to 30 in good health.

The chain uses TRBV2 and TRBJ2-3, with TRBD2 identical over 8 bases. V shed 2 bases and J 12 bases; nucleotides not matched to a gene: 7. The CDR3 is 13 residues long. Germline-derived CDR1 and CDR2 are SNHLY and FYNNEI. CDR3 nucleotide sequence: TGTGCCAGCAGTGAAAGTTGGCGGGAGGCACAGTATTTT. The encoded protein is CASSESWREAQYF.

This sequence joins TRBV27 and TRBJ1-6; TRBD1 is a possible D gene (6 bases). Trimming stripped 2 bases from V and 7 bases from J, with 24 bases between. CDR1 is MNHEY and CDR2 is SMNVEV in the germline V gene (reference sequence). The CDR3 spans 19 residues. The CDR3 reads CASSLRSTGGRGVNSPLHF. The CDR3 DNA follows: TGTGCCAGCAGTTTACGATCGACGGGGGGGCGAGGGGTAAATTCACCCCTCCACTTT.

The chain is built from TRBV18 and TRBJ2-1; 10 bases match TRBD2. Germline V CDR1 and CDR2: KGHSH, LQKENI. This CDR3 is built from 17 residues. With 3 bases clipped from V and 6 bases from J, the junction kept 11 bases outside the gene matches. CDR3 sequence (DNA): TGTGCCAGCTCACCTCCGAGCGGGAGGGCCGTGGCCAATGAGCAGTTCTTC. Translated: CASSPPSGRAVANEQFF.

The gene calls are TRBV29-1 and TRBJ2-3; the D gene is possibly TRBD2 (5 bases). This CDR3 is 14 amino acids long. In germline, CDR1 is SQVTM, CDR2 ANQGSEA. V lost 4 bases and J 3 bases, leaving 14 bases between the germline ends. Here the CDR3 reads CSVAFITRTDTQYF. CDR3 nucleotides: TGCAGCGTTGCCTTCATTACTAGGACAGATACGCAGTATTTT.

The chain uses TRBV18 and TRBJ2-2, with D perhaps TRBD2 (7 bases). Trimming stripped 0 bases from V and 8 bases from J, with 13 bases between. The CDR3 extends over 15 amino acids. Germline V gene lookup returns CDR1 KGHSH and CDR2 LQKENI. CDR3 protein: CASSPPSGGRGELFF. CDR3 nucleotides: TGTGCCAGCTCACCACCCTCCGGGGGGCGAGGGGAGCTGTTTTTT.

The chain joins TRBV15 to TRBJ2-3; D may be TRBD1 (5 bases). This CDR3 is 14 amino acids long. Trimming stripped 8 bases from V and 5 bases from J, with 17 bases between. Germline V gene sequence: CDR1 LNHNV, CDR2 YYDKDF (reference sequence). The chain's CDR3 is CATCEEPGRDTQYF. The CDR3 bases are TGTGCCACCTGTGAGGAGCCAGGGCGAGATACGCAGTATTTT.

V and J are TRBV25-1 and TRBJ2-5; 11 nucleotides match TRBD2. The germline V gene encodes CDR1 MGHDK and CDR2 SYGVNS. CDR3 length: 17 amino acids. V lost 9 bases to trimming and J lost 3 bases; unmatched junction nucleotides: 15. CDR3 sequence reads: CARQWGRGTSGEETQYF. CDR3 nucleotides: TGTGCCAGACAGTGGGGGAGAGGGACTAGCGGAGAAGAGACCCAGTACTTC.

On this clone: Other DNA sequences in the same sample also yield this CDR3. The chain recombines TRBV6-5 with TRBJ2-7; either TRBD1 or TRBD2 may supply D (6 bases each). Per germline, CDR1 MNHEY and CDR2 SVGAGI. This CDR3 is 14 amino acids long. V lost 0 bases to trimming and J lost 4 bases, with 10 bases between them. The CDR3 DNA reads TGTGCCAGCAGTTACTCAGGGGGGACTTACGAGCAGTACTTC. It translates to CASSYSGGTYEQYF.

CDR3 residues: CASRGEGVYGYTF. CDR3 coding DNA: TGTGCCAGCCGGGGGGAGGGGGTCTATGGCTACACCTTC. The chain combines TRBV28 with TRBJ1-2; D is perhaps TRBD1 (6 bases). The CDR3 consists of 13 residues. The germline CDR1 and CDR2 sequences are MDHEN and SYDVKM. V lost 8 bases to trimming and J lost 4 bases, with 14 bases between them.

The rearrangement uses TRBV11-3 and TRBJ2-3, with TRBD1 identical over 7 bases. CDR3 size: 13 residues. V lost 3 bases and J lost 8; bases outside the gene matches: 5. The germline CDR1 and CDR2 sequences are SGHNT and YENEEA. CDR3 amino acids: CASSFDRVGTQYF. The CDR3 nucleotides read TGTGCCAGCAGCTTTGACAGGGTGGGTACGCAGTATTTT.

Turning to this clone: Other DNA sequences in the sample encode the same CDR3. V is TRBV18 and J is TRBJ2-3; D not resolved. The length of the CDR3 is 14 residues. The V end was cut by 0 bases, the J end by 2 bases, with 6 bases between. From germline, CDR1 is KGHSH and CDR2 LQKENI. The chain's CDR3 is CASSPPTHTDTQYF. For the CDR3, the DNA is TGTGCCAGCTCACCACCGACGCACACAGATACGCAGTATTTT.

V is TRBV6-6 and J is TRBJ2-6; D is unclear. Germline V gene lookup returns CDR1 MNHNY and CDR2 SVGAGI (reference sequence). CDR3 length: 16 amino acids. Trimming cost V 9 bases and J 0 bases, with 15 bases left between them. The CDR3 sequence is CASSSDRGSGANVLTF. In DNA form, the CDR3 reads TGTGCCAGTTCATCCGACCGCGGCTCTGGGGCCAACGTCCTGACTTTC.

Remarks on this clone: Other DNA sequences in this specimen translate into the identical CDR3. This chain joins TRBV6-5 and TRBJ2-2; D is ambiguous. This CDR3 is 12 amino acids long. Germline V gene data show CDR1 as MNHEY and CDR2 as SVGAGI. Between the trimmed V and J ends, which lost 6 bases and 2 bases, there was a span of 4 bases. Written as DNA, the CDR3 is TGTGCCAGCAGCCTCAACACCGGGGAGCTGTTTTTT. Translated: CASSLNTGELFF.

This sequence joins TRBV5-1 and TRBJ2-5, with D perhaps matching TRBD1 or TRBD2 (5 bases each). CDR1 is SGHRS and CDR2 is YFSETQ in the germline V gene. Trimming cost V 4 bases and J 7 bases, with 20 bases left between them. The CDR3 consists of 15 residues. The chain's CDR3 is CASSIPTAIGGTQYF. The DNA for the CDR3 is TGCGCCAGCAGCATACCGACAGCGATAGGAGGGACCCAGTACTTC.

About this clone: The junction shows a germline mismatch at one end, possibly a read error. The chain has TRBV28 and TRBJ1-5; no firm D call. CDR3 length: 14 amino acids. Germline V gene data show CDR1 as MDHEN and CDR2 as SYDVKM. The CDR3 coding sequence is TGTGCCACCAGTTTTCGTAGTAGCAATCAGCCCCAGCATTTT. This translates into CATSFRSSNQPQHF.

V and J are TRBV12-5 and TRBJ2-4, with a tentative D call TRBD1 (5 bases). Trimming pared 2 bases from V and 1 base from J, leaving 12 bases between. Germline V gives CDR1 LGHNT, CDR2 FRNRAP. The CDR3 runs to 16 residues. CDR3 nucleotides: TGTGCTAGTGGTTTGACCACGACAGTGGCCAAAAACATTCAGTACTTC. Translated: CASGLTTTVAKNIQYF.

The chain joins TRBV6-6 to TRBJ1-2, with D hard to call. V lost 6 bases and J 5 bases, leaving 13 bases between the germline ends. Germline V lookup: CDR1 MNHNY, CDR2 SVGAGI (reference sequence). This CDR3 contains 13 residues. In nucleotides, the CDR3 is TGTGCCAGCAGCCGGGAGCCCTCGTATGGCTACACCTTC. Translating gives CASSREPSYGYTF.

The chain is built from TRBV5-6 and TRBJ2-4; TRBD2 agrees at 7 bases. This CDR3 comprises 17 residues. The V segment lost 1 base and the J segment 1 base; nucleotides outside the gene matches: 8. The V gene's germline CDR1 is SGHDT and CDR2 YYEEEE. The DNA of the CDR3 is TGTGCCAGCAGCTTGTTTGGGGACTACCTGGCCAAAAACATTCAGTACTTC. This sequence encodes CASSLFGDYLAKNIQYF. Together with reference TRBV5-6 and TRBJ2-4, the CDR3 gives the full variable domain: DAGVTQSPTHLIKTRGQQVTLRCSPKSGHDTVSWYQQALGQGPQFIFQYYEEEERQRGNFPDRFSGHQFPNYSSELNVNALLLGDSALYLCASSLFGDYLAKNIQYFGAGTRLSVL.

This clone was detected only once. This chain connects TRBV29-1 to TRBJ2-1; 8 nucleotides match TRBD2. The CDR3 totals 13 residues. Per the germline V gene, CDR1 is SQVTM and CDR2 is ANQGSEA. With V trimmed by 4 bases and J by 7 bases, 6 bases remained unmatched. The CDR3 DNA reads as TGCAGCGTTGGGCGACTAGCGTCGAATGAGCAGTTCTTC. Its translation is CSVGRLASNEQFF.

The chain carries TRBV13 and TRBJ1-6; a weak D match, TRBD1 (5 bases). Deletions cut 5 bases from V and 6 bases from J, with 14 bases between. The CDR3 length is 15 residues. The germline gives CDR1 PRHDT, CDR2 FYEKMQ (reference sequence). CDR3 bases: TGTGCCAGCAGCCTCGATCGGGGCCGTAATTCACCCCTCCACTTT. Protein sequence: CASSLDRGRNSPLHF.

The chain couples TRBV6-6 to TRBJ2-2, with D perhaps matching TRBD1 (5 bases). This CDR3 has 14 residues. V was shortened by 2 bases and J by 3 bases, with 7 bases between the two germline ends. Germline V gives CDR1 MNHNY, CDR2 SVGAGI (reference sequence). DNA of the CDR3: TGTGCCAGCAGTTACATCAGGGACACCGGGGAGCTGTTTTTT. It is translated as CASSYIRDTGELFF.